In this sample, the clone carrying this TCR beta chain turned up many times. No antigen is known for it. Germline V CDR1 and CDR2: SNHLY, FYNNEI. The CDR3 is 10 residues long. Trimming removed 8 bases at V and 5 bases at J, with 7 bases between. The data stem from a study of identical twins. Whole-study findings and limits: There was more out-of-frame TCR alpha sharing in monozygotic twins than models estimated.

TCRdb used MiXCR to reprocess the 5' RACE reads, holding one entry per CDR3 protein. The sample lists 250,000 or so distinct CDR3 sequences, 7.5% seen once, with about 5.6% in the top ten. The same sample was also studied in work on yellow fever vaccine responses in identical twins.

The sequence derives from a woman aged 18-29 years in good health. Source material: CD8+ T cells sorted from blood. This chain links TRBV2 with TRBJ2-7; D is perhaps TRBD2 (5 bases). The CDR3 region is CASGSDEQYF. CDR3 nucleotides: TGTGCCAGCGGGAGCGACGAGCAGTACTTC.